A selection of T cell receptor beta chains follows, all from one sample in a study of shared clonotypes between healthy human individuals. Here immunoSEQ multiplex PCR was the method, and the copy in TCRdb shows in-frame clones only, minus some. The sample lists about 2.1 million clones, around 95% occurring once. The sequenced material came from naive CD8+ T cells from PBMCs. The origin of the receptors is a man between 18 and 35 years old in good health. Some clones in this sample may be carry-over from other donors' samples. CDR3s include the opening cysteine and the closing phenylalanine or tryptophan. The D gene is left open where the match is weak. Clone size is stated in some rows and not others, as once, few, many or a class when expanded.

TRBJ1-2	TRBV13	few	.	CASSLGGNGYTF	TGTGCCAGCAGCTTAGGAGGGAATGGCTACACCTTC
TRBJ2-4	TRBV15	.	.	CATSSSGDGDIQYF	TGTGCCACCAGCTCTTCGGGGGATGGGGACATTCAGTACTTC
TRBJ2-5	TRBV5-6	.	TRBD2	CASSLGGRAGETQYF	TGTGCCAGCAGCTTGGGCGGGAGGGCCGGGGAGACCCAGTACTTC
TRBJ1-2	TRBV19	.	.	CASSPSQANYGYTF	TGTGCCAGTAGTCCCTCACAGGCAAACTATGGCTACACCTTC
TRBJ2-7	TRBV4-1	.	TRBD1	CASSPRDRFYEQYF	TGCGCCAGCAGCCCCCGGGACAGATTCTACGAGCAGTACTTC
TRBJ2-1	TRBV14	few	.	CASSQRIGDNEQFF	TGTGCCAGCAGCCAACGGATTGGGGACAATGAGCAGTTCTTC
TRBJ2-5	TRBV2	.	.	CASSDKVDQETQYF	TGTGCCAGCAGTGATAAGGTAGATCAAGAGACCCAGTACTTC
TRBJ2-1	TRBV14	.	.	CASSNRDPGDEQFF	TGTGCCAGCAGCAACCGGGACCCCGGCGATGAGCAGTTCTTC
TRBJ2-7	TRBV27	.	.	CASSSRTGSYEQYF	TGTGCCAGCAGTTCCAGGACGGGCTCCTACGAGCAGTACTTC
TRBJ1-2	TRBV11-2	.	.	CASSFRGTTNYGYTF	TGTGCCAGCAGCTTTCGAGGGACCACTAACTATGGCTACACCTTC
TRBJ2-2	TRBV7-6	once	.	CASSPSGTGELFF	TGTGCCAGCAGCCCTTCGGGCACCGGGGAGCTGTTTTTT
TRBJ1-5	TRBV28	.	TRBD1	CASSSGQGRNQPQHF	TGTGCCAGCAGCAGTGGACAGGGCCGCAATCAGCCCCAGCATTTT
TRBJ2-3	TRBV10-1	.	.	CASSDRRLPPLDTQYF	TGCGCCAGCAGTGACCGAAGATTACCACCCTTAGATACGCAGTATTTT
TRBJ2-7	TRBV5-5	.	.	CASSFTRVGNYEQYF	TGTGCCAGCAGCTTTACAAGGGTTGGGAACTACGAGCAGTACTTC
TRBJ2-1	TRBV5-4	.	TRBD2	CASSFGTSTYNEQFF	TGTGCCAGCAGCTTTGGGACTAGCACCTACAATGAGCAGTTCTTC
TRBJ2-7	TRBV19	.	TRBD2	CASSIWRESYEQYF	TGTGCCAGTAGTATCTGGCGGGAGAGCTACGAGCAGTACTTC
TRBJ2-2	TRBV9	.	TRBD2	CASSLTSGRATGELFF	TGTGCCAGCAGCTTGACTAGCGGGAGGGCCACCGGGGAGCTGTTTTTT
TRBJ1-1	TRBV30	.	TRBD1	CAWSVSRGTEAFF	TGTGCCTGGAGTGTAAGCAGGGGGACTGAAGCTTTCTTT
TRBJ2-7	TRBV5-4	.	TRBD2	CASSLGLAGGSGSYEQYF	TGTGCCAGCAGCTTGGGACTAGCGGGAGGCTCCGGGTCCTACGAGCAGTACTTC
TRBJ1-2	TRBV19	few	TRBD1	CASYQGDYGYTF	TGTGCCAGTTATCAGGGGGACTATGGCTACACCTTC
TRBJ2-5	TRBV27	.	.	CASSRLGRQETQYF	TGTGCCAGCAGCCGCCTCGGACGGCAAGAGACCCAGTACTTC
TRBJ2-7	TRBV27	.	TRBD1	CASSFDRGTYEQYF	TGTGCCAGCAGTTTCGACAGGGGTACCTACGAGCAGTACTTC
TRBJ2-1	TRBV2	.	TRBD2	CASDPRLAGADEQFF	TGTGCCAGCGACCCTCGACTAGCGGGAGCAGATGAGCAGTTCTTC
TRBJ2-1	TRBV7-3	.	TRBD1	CASSSYRGDEQFF	TGTGCCAGCAGCTCCTACAGGGGAGATGAGCAGTTCTTC
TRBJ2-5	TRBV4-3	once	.	CASSQGGNSEAQYF	TGCGCCAGCAGCCAAGGCGGAAATTCCGAGGCCCAGTACTTC
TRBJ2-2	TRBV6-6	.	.	CASSLLGPGELFF	TGTGCCAGCAGCCTATTGGGCCCCGGGGAGCTGTTTTTT
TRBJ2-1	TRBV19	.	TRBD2	CASLRAGYSPNNEQFF	TGTGCCAGTTTGCGAGCGGGATACAGCCCTAACAATGAGCAGTTCTTC
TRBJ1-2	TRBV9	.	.	CASSVDLSNGYGYTF	TGTGCCAGCAGCGTAGACTTATCCAATGGCTATGGCTACACCTTC
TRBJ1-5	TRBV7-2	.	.	CASSFLIDQPQHF	TGTGCCAGCAGCTTTTTGATCGATCAGCCCCAGCATTTT
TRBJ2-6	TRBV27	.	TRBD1	CASSFRTGPVLTF	TGTGCCAGCAGTTTTCGGACAGGGCCGGTCCTGACTTTC
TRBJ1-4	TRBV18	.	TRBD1	CASSYLKLSGTGNEKLFF	TGTGCCAGCTCATACCTAAAACTATCCGGGACAGGGAATGAAAAACTGTTTTTT
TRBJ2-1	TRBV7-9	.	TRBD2	CASSSSSGNPFF	TGTGCCAGCAGCTCCAGTAGCGGGAACCCGTTCTTC
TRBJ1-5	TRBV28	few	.	CASSFSGQPQHF	TGTGCCAGCAGTTTTTCGGGGCAGCCCCAGCATTTT
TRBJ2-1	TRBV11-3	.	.	CASSYRTGRVYEQFF	TGTGCCAGCAGCTACCGGACAGGGAGGGTCTATGAGCAGTTCTTC
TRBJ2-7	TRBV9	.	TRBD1	CASSGRDSTYEQYF	TGTGCCAGCAGCGGCCGGGACAGTACCTACGAGCAGTACTTC
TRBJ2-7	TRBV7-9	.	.	CASSLSAEQYF	TGTGCCAGCAGCTTAAGCGCCGAGCAGTACTTC
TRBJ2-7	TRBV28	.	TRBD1	CASPQREPGGYEQYF	TGTGCCAGCCCACAACGGGAACCAGGGGGTTACGAGCAGTACTTC
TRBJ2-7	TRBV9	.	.	CASSPRQGGHTYEQYF	TGTGCCAGCAGCCCCCGGCAGGGAGGACACACCTACGAGCAGTACTTC
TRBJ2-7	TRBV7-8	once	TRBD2	CASSGGSTYEQYF	TGTGCCAGCTCTGGCGGGAGTACGTACGAGCAGTACTTC
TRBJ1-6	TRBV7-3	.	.	CASSPGAGRNSPLHF	TGTGCCAGCAGCCCCGGGGCAGGGCGGAATTCACCCCTCCACTTT
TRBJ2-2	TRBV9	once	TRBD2	CASSVEGRAGELFF	TGTGCCAGCAGCGTAGAGGGGAGGGCCGGGGAGCTGTTTTTT
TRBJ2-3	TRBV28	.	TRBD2	CASRYRLAADTQYF	TGTGCCAGCAGATACAGACTAGCGGCAGATACGCAGTATTTT
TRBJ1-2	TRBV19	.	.	CASSGRTSNYGYTF	TGTGCCAGTAGTGGAAGGACATCTAACTATGGCTACACCTTC
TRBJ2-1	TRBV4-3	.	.	CASSQGRRSHEQFF	TGCGCCAGCAGCCAAGGACGACGGTCCCATGAGCAGTTCTTC
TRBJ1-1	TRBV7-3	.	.	CASSLTWGGMNTEAFF	TGTGCCAGCAGCTTAACGTGGGGAGGGATGAACACTGAAGCTTTCTTT
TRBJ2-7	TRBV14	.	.	CASGAAAYEQYF	TGTGCCAGCGGAGCGGCCGCCTACGAGCAGTACTTC
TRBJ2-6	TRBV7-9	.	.	CASSLGGAERSSGANVLTF	TGTGCCAGCAGCTTAGGTGGGGCAGAACGAAGCTCTGGGGCCAACGTCCTGACTTTC
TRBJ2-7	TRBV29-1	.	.	CSSSWGNSYEQYF	TGCAGCTCCTCCTGGGGCAACTCCTACGAGCAGTACTTC
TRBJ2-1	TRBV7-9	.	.	CASSLVYEQFF	TGTGCCAGCAGCTTAGTCTATGAGCAGTTCTTC
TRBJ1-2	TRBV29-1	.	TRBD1	CSVIPGDRGYGYTF	TGCAGCGTGATACCAGGGGACAGGGGTTATGGCTACACCTTC
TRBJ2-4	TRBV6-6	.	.	CASSYGVLWYF	TGTGCCAGCAGTTACGGAGTCTTGTGGTACTTC
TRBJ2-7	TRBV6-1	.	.	CASKASELGSYEQYF	TGTGCCAGCAAGGCCTCCGAGCTTGGGAGCTACGAGCAGTACTTC
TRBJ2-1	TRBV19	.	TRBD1	CASSLDRGAYNEQFF	TGTGCCAGTAGTCTCGACAGGGGGGCCTACAATGAGCAGTTCTTC
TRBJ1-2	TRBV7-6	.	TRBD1	CASSSRIQGANYGYTF	TGTGCCAGCAGCTCTCGGATACAGGGGGCCAACTATGGCTACACCTTC
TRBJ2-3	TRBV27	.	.	CASSFGGLGTDTQYF	TGTGCCAGCAGTTTCGGGGGGCTCGGGACAGATACGCAGTATTTT
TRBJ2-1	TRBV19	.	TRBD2	CASSIHSGTAGTSGDIGQFF	TGTGCCAGTAGTATACATTCCGGGACAGCCGGGACTAGCGGAGACATTGGGCAGTTCTTC
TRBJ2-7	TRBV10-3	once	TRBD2	CAIRRTGRAGVGEQYF	TGTGCCATCAGAAGAACAGGGCGAGCGGGAGTGGGAGAGCAGTACTTC
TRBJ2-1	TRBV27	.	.	CASSPLGVAIDNEQFF	TGTGCCAGCAGTCCCCTCGGGGTAGCGATCGACAATGAGCAGTTCTTC
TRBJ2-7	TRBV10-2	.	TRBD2	CASGTSGYEQYF	TGCGCCAGCGGGACTAGCGGTTACGAGCAGTACTTC